This T cell receptor beta chain was identified in a study of shared clonotypes between healthy human individuals. Study conclusions and caveats: Clonotypes not shared had lower generation probabilities than those common to all four donors.

Clones were sequenced by immunoSEQ multiplex PCR, and TCRdb holds only the in-frame ones, with some missing. The sample records over 2 million clones, 80% to 95% being singletons. Concerning this clone itself: Its antigen is not known.

The CDR3 loop spans 16 amino acids. The germline V and J ends were trimmed by 0 bases and 2 bases, with 12 bases remaining between them. Germline V lookup: CDR1 SGHRS, CDR2 YFSETQ. V gene TRBV5-1 combines with J gene TRBJ2-1, with D unclear. The sample consisted of naive CD4+ T cells from PBMCs. Subset: CD45RA+ positively selected. The TCR comes from a man aged 18 to 29 in good health. Some clones in this sample may be carry-over from other donors' samples. The DNA for the CDR3 is TGCGCCAGCAGCTTGGGTTTCGGGTTGACCTACAATGAGCAGTTCTTC. The encoded protein is CASSLGFGLTYNEQFF.